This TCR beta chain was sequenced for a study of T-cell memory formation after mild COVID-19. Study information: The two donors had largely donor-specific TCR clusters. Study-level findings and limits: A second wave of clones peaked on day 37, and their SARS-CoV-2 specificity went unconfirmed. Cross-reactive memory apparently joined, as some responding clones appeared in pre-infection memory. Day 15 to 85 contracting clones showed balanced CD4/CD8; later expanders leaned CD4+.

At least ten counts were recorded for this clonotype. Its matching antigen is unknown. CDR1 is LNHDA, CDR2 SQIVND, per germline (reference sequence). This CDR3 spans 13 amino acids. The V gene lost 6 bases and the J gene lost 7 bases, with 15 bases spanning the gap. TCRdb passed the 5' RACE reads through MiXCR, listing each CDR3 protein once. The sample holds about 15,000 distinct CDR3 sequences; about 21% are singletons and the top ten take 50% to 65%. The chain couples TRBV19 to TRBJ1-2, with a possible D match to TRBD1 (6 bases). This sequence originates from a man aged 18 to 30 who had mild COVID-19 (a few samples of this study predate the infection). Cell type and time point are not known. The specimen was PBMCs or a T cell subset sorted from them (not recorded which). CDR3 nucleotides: TGTGCCAGTAGCCGGGACAAACCATCTGGCTACACCTTC. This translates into CASSRDKPSGYTF.